Listed below are T cell receptor beta chains from one sample, sequenced in a study of blood T cell repertoires in COVID-19. TCRdb's copy holds only in-frame clones and misses some; the assay was immunoSEQ multiplex PCR. The table includes 250,000 to 300,000 clones, about 91% detected once. Input material: peripheral blood. Receptor source: a woman aged 35 to 49 who had recovered from COVID-19. Both conserved end residues are part of each CDR3. The D gene is left open where the match is weak. Rows may omit the clone size; those that give it use once, few, many or a size class.

CDR3 DNA	CDR3 protein	J gene	clone size	D gene	V gene
TGCGCCAGCAGCTTGGAATGGACAGCGAACACCGGGGAGCTGTTTTTT	CASSLEWTANTGELFF	TRBJ2-2	.	.	TRBV5-1
TGCGCCAGCAGCTTCAGCCCGACTAGCGGGGACTACAATGAGCAGTTCTTC	CASSFSPTSGDYNEQFF	TRBJ2-1	.	TRBD2	TRBV5-1
TGTGCCAGCAGCCGAGGGACAGTCACTTTAGCCAAAAACATTCAGTACTTC	CASSRGTVTLAKNIQYF	TRBJ2-4	.	TRBD1	TRBV11-2
TGTGCCAGCAGGACTAGCGGAGCTTACAATGAGCAGTTCTTC	CASRTSGAYNEQFF	TRBJ2-1	few	TRBD2	TRBV27
TGTGCCAGCAGTCCTCCCGGGACAACTAATGAAAAACTGTTTTTT	CASSPPGTTNEKLFF	TRBJ1-4	.	.	TRBV28
TGTGCCAGCAGTGAACTGGGCCCCTCTGAAGCTTTCTTT	CASSELGPSEAFF	TRBJ1-1	.	.	TRBV2
TGTGCCAGTCAAGTGGGAGTCACTGGAAACACCATATATTTT	CASQVGVTGNTIYF	TRBJ1-3	.	.	TRBV6-5
TGTGCCAGCTCAATAGCGGGAGAAGAGACCCAGTACTTC	CASSIAGEETQYF	TRBJ2-5	.	TRBD2	TRBV18
TGCGCCAGCAGTCTTCCGGGACAGAGGAGCTATGGCTACACCTTC	CASSLPGQRSYGYTF	TRBJ1-2	.	TRBD1	TRBV4-1
TGCGCCAGCAGCTTGGGGCCTAGCGGCACAGATACGCAGTATTTT	CASSLGPSGTDTQYF	TRBJ2-3	.	.	TRBV5-1
TGTGCCAGCAGCCAAAGACAGGGGGGCATTGGCACCGGGGAGCTGTTTTTT	CASSQRQGGIGTGELFF	TRBJ2-2	.	TRBD1	TRBV9
TGTGCCAGCAGCCGGGCAGGGACTATCGGCGAGCAGTACTTC	CASSRAGTIGEQYF	TRBJ2-7	.	TRBD2	TRBV7-2
TGTGCCAGCAGCCCGGTGACTACGGCAAAGTACTATGGCTACACCTTC	CASSPVTTAKYYGYTF	TRBJ1-2	.	.	TRBV5-4
TGTGCCAGCAGCGGGGAGGGTAGGGAAATGAACACTGAAGCTTTCTTT	CASSGEGREMNTEAFF	TRBJ1-1	.	.	TRBV5-6
TGTGCCAGCAGCAGACAGGGGGCAGTGGATCAGCCCCAGCATTTT	CASSRQGAVDQPQHF	TRBJ1-5	few	TRBD1	TRBV6-5
TGTGCCAGCAGTTACTCGCGGGGCAGAAGGGAAGAGACCCAGTACTTC	CASSYSRGRREETQYF	TRBJ2-5	.	.	TRBV6-5
TGTGCCAGCAGTTCCGGGTACACTGAAGCTTTCTTT	CASSSGYTEAFF	TRBJ1-1	.	.	TRBV27
TGTGCCAGCAGCCAAACCGGGGTGACTGAAGCTTTCTTT	CASSQTGVTEAFF	TRBJ1-1	.	.	TRBV5-5
TGTGCCAGCACCCCCGGGACAGCCACAGATACGCAGTATTTT	CASTPGTATDTQYF	TRBJ2-3	.	TRBD1	TRBV5-4
TGTGCCAGCAGCTTAATGAACCAGGACCAAGAGACCCAGTACTTC	CASSLMNQDQETQYF	TRBJ2-5	.	.	TRBV7-7
TGCAGCGTGCGTCTAGCTTTACCAGATACGCAGTATTTT	CSVRLALPDTQYF	TRBJ2-3	.	.	TRBV29-1
TGTGCCAGCAGTCGGACCCAGGGCCCAGATACGCAGTATTTT	CASSRTQGPDTQYF	TRBJ2-3	.	.	TRBV6-5
TGTGCCAGCAGCTTAGAACAGGACACAGATACGCAGTATTTT	CASSLEQDTDTQYF	TRBJ2-3	.	.	TRBV7-9
TGTGCCAGCAGCCCCGCTGGGAGGGCTAGCGGGGAAACTGAGCAGTTCTTC	CASSPAGRASGETEQFF	TRBJ2-1	once	TRBD2	TRBV9
TGCGCCAGCAGTGACCGACAGGGTCAGGGGGAGCAGTTCTTC	CASSDRQGQGEQFF	TRBJ2-1	.	TRBD1	TRBV10-1
TGTGCCAGCAGCCCTAGCGGGGGCAACACCGGGGAGCTGTTTTTT	CASSPSGGNTGELFF	TRBJ2-2	.	TRBD2	TRBV27
TGTGCCAGCAGCGTAGCGGGAGAGACAGATACGCAGTATTTT	CASSVAGETDTQYF	TRBJ2-3	.	.	TRBV9
TGCGCCAGCAGCCAAGTAGCCGGGAGCAATCAGCCCCAGCATTTT	CASSQVAGSNQPQHF	TRBJ1-5	.	.	TRBV4-1
TGCGCCAGCAGCTTCGACAGGGGGAACACCGGGGAGCTGTTTTTT	CASSFDRGNTGELFF	TRBJ2-2	once	TRBD1	TRBV5-1
TGTGCCAGCAGAAGAGGCAGGGGGGAAGCTTTCTTT	CASRRGRGEAFF	TRBJ1-1	.	TRBD1	TRBV7-2
TGTGCCAGCAGTGTCGGCGGAGGCAATCAGCCCCAGCATTTT	CASSVGGGNQPQHF	TRBJ1-5	.	.	TRBV2
TGTGCCAGCAGCGTAAGAGGCGGTTCGGAGACCCAGTACTTC	CASSVRGGSETQYF	TRBJ2-5	.	.	TRBV9
TGTGCCAGCAGCTTGGTGGGGCCCGGCCAGGGAGATACGCAGTATTTT	CASSLVGPGQGDTQYF	TRBJ2-3	.	.	TRBV5-4
TGCGCCAGCAGCGAACGGGAGACCCAGTACTTC	CASSERETQYF	TRBJ2-5	.	.	TRBV5-1
TGTGCCAGCAGCTTGGGACAGGGGGCCACAGATACGCAGTATTTT	CASSLGQGATDTQYF	TRBJ2-3	.	TRBD1	TRBV11-3
TGTGCCAGCAGCATGGGGGGGGTTAGTAATGAAAAACTGTTTTTT	CASSMGGVSNEKLFF	TRBJ1-4	.	.	TRBV5-4
TGTGCCTGGGAGAGGACAGCCCAGTTGCGTAAACTGTTTTTT	CAWERTAQLRKLFF	TRBJ1-4	.	.	TRBV30
TGTGCCAGCAAAGGCGGGAACAATGAGCAGTTCTTC	CASKGGNNEQFF	TRBJ2-1	.	.	TRBV6-5
TGCAGCGTTGAAGAGGGTGGGAGGGAGACCCAGTACTTC	CSVEEGGRETQYF	TRBJ2-5	.	.	TRBV29-1
TGTGCCAGCAGCCCGGGGTTCTACGAGCAGTACTTC	CASSPGFYEQYF	TRBJ2-7	.	.	TRBV3-1/TRBV3-2
TGTGCCAGCAGTTTCCTTTCTATATTGAGCTCCTACGAGCAGTACTTC	CASSFLSILSSYEQYF	TRBJ2-7	.	.	TRBV28
TGTGCCAGCTCACCGGGGAGGGGGGCCGATACGCAGTATTTT	CASSPGRGADTQYF	TRBJ2-3	.	.	TRBV18
TGTGCCACCAGTGACTCCCGGACAGGGTGGAAACTCACCTTC	CATSDSRTGWKLTF	TRBJ1-2	.	TRBD1	TRBV24-1
TGTGCCAGCAGCTTAATGACTAGCGCGACGGGCACCGGGGAGCTGTTTTTT	CASSLMTSATGTGELFF	TRBJ2-2	once	TRBD2	TRBV11-3
TGTGCCAGCAGCCAAGAGCCTAGCGGGATATATGATGAGCAGTTCTTC	CASSQEPSGIYDEQFF	TRBJ2-1	.	TRBD2	TRBV3-1/TRBV3-2
TGTGCCACCAGTAAACAGGGTTTTAACTATGGCTACACCTTC	CATSKQGFNYGYTF	TRBJ1-2	.	.	TRBV24-1
TGCGCCAGCAGCCAAGTAGCATATTCTAACTATGGCTACACCTTC	CASSQVAYSNYGYTF	TRBJ1-2	.	.	TRBV4-3
TGTGCCAGCAGCTTAGGGACTAGCGCGAACTACGAGCAGTACTTC	CASSLGTSANYEQYF	TRBJ2-7	.	TRBD2	TRBV9
TGCGCCAGCAGTGTAACTAGCGGGAGGGCCAACGGGGAGCTGTTTTTT	CASSVTSGRANGELFF	TRBJ2-2	.	TRBD2	TRBV10-2
TGTGCCAGCGGGGGGGGAGGCACTGAAGCTTTCTTT	CASGGGGTEAFF	TRBJ1-1	.	.	TRBV27
TGTGCCAGCAGGTTATCGGGGTACGGGGATACGCAGTATTTT	CASRLSGYGDTQYF	TRBJ2-3	.	.	TRBV28
TGCACCAGCAGCCAAGTGACTAGACTTAACAGACGAAATGAAAAACTGTTTTTT	CTSSQVTRLNRRNEKLFF	TRBJ1-4	.	.	TRBV1
TGTGCCAGCAGCTCCGCAGGGGTTGCTGGCTACACCTTC	CASSSAGVAGYTF	TRBJ1-2	.	.	TRBV5-4
TGTGCCTGGAGATCGCCAGGGACAGGGGATGATCAGCCCCAGCATTTT	CAWRSPGTGDDQPQHF	TRBJ1-5	.	TRBD1	TRBV30
TGTGCCACCAAAGAGGAGCGAGGGACCGGGGAGCTGTTTTTT	CATKEERGTGELFF	TRBJ2-2	few	.	TRBV15